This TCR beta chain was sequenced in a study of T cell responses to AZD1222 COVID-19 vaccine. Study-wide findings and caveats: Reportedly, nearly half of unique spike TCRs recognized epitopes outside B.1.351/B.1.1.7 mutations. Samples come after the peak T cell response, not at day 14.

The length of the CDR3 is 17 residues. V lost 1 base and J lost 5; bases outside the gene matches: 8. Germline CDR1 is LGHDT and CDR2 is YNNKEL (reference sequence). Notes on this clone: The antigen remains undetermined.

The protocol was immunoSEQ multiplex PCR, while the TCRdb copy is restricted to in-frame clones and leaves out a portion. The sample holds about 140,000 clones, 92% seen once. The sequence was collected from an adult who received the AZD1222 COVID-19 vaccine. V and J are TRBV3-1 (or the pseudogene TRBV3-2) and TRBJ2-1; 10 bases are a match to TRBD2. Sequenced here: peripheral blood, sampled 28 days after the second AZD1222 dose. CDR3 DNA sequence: TGTGCCAGCAGCCAAGGACTAAGCGGGGGGGCGAACAATGAGCAGTTCTTC. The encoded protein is CASSQGLSGGANNEQFF.